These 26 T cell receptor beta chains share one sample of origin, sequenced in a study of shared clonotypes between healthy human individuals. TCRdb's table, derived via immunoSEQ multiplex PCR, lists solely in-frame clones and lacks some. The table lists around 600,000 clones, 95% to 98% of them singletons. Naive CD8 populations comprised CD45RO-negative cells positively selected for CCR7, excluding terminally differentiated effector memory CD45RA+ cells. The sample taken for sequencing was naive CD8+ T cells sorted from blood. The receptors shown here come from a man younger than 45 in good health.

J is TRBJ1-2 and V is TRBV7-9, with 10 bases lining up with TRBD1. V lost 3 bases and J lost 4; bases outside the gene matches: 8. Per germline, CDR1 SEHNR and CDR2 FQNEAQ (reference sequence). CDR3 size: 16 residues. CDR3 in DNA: TGTGCCAGCAGCTTGTTGAGACAGGGGGCCGCCTATGGCTACACCTTC. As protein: CASSLLRQGAAYGYTF.

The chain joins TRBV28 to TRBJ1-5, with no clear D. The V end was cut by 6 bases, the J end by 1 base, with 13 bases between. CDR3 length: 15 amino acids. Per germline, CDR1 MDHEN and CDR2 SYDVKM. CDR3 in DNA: TGTGCCAGCAGCCTTTCCCTTCTCAGCAATCAGCCCCAGCATTTT. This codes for CASSLSLLSNQPQHF.

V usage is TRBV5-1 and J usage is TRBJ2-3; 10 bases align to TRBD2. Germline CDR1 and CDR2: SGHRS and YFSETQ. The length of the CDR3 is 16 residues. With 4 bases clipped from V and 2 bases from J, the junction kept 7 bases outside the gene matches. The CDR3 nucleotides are TGCGCCAGCAGCCTAGGGACTAGCGAGCTCACAGATACGCAGTATTTT. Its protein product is CASSLGTSELTDTQYF.

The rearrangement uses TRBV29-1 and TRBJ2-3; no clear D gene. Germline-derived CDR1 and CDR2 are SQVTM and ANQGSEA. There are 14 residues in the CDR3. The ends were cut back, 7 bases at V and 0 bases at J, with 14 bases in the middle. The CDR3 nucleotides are TGCAGCGCCCGTAATTGGGGTAGCACAGATACGCAGTATTTT. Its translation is CSARNWGSTDTQYF.

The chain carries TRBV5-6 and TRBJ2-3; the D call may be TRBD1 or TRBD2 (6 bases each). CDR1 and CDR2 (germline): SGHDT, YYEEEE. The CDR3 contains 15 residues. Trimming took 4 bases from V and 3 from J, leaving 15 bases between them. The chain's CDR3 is CASSPLGGLTDTQYF. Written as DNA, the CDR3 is TGTGCCAGCAGCCCCTTAGGGGGGCTAACAGATACGCAGTATTTT.

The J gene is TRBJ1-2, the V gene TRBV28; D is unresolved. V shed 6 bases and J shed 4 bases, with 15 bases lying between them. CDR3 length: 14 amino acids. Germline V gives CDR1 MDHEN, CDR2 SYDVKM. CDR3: CASSDLTGAYGYTF. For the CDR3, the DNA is TGTGCCAGCAGCGATTTGACTGGCGCCTATGGCTACACCTTC.

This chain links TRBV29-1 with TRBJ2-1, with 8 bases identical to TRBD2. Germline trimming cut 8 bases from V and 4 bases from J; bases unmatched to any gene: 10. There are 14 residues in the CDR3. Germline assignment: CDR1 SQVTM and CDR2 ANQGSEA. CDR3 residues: CSTSREGSYNEQFF. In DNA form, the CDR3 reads TGCAGCACCAGCCGGGAGGGCTCTTACAATGAGCAGTTCTTC.

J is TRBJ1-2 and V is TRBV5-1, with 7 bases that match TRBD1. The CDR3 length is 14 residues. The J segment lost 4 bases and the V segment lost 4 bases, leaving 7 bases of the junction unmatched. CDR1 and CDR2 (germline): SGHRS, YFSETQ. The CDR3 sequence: CASSPSGTVYGYTF. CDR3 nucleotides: TGCGCCAGCAGCCCGTCCGGGACAGTCTATGGCTACACCTTC. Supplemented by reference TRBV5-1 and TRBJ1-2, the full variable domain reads KAGVTQTPRYLIKTRGQQVTLSCSPISGHRSVSWYQQTPGQGLQFLFEYFSETQRNKGNFPGRFSGRQFSNSRSEMNVSTLELGDSALYLCASSPSGTVYGYTFGSGTRLTVV.

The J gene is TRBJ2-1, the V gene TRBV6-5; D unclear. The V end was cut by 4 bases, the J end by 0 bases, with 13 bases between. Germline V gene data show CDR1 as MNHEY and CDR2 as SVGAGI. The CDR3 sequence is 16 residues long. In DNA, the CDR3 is TGTGCCAGCAGTTCTACGACTGCCAGCTCCTACAATGAGCAGTTCTTC. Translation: CASSSTTASSYNEQFF.

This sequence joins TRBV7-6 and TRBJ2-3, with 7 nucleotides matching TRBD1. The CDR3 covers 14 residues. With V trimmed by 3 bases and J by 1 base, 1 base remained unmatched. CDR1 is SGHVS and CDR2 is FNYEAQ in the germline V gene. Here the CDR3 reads CASSFGQGTDTQYF. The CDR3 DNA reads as TGTGCCAGCAGCTTCGGACAGGGCACAGATACGCAGTATTTT. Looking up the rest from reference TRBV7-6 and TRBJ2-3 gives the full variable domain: GAGVSQSPRYKVTKRGQDVALRCDPISGHVSLYWYRQALGQGPEFLTYFNYEAQQDKSGLPNDRFSAERPEGSISTLTIQRTEQRDSAMYRCASSFGQGTDTQYFGPGTRLTVL.

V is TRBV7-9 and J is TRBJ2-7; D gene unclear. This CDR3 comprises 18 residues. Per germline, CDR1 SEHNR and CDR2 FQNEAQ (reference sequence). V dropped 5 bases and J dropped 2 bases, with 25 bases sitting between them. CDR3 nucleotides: TGTGCCAGCAGCCCTAGATCCTCACCCCGATGGAATACCTACGAGCAGTACTTC. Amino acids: CASSPRSSPRWNTYEQYF.

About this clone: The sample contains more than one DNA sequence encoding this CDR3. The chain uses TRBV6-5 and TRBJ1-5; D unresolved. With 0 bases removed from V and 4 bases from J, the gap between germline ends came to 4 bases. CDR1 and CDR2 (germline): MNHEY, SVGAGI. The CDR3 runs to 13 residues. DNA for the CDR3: TGTGCCAGCAGTTACTCGTCTAATCAGCCCCAGCATTTT. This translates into CASSYSSNQPQHF.

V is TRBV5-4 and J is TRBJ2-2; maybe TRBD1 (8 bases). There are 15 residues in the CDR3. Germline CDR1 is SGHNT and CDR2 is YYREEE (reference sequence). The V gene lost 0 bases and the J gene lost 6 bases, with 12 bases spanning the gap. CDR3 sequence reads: CASSLDRGGAGELFF. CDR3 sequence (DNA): TGTGCCAGCAGCTTGGACAGGGGGGGTGCCGGGGAGCTGTTTTTT.

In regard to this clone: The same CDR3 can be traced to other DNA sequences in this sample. CDR3 sequence: CASSLGTGELFF. DNA for the CDR3: TGTGCCAGCAGCTTAGGTACCGGGGAGCTGTTTTTT. This chain joins TRBV7-9 and TRBJ2-2; D is undetermined. V lost 1 base and J 5 bases, leaving 2 bases between the germline ends. CDR3 length equals 12 residues. Germline values: CDR1 SEHNR, CDR2 FQNEAQ (reference sequence).

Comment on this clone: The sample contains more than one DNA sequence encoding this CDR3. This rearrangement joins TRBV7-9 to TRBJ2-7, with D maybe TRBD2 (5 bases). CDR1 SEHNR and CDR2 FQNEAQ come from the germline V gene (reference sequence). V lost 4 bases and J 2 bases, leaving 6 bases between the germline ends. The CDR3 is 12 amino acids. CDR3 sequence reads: CASSSAAYEQYF. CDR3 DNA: TGTGCCAGCAGCTCAGCGGCCTACGAGCAGTACTTC.

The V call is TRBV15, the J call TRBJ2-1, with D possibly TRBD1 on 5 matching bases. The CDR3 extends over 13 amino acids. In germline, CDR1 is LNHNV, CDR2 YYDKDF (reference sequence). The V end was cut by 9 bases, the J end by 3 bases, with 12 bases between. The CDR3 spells CATSPRDYNEQFF. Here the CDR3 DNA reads TGTGCCACTTCCCCCAGGGACTACAATGAGCAGTTCTTC.

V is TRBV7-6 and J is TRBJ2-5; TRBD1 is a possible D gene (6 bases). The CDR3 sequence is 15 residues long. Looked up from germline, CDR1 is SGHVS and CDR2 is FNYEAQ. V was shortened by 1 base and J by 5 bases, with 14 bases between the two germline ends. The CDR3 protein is CASSLGQGMSETQYF. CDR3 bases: TGTGCCAGCAGCTTAGGTCAGGGGATGTCGGAGACCCAGTACTTC.

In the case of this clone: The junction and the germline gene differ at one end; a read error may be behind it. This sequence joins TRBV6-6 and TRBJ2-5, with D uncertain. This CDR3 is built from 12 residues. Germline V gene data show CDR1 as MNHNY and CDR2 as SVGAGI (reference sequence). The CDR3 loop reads CASSYKSPPHDF. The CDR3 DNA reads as TGTGCCAGCAGTTACAAATCGCCGCCTCATGACTTC.

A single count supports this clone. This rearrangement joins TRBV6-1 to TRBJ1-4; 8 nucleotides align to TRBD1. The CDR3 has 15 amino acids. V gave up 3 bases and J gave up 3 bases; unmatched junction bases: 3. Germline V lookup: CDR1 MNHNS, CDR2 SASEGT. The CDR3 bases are TGTGCCAGCAGTGAGTGGACAGGGTCTAATGAAAAACTGTTTTTT. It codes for CASSEWTGSNEKLFF.

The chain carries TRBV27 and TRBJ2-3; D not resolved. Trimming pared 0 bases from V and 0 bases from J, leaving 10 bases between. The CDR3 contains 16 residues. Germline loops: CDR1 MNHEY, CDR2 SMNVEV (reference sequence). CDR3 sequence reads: CASSLSALASTDTQYF. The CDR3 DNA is TGTGCCAGCAGTTTATCGGCGTTGGCGAGCACAGATACGCAGTATTTT.

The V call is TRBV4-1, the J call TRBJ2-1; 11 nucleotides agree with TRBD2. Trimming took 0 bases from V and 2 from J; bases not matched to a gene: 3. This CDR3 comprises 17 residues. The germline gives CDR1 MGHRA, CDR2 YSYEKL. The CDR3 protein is CASSQDLAGGTYNEQFF. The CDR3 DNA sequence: TGCGCCAGCAGCCAAGATCTAGCGGGAGGCACCTACAATGAGCAGTTCTTC.

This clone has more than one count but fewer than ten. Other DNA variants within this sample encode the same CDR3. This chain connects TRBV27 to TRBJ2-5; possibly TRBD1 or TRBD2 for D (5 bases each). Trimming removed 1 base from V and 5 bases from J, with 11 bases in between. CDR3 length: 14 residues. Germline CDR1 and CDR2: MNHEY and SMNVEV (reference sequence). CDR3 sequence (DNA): TGTGCCAGCAGTTTATTGGGGACGGAGGAGACCCAGTACTTC. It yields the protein CASSLLGTEETQYF.

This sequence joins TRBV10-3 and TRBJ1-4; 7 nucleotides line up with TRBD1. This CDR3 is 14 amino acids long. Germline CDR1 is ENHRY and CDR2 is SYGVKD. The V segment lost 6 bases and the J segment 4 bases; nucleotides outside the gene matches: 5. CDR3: CAISTGEGNEKLFF. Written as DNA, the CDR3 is TGTGCCATCAGCACAGGGGAGGGTAATGAAAAACTGTTTTTT.

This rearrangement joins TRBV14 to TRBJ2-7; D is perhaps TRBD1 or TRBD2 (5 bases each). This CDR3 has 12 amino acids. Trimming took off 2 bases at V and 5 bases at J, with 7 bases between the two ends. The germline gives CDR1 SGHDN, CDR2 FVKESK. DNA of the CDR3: TGTGCCAGCAGCCAACAGGGAGACGAGCAGTACTTC. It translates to CASSQQGDEQYF. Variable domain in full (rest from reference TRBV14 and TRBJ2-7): EAGVTQFPSHSVIEKGQTVTLRCDPISGHDNLYWYRRVMGKEIKFLLHFVKESKQDESGMPNNRFLAERTGGTYSTLKVQPAELEDSGVYFCASSQQGDEQYFGPGTRLTVT.

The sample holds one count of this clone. The chain's CDR3 is CASSQDAGSGELFF. In DNA, the CDR3 is TGCGCCAGCAGCCAAGATGCGGGGTCAGGGGAGCTGTTTTTT. The chain is built from TRBV4-3 and TRBJ2-2, with a weak D call TRBD2 (6 bases). V was trimmed by 0 bases and J by 8 bases, leaving 10 bases between them. The CDR3 has 14 amino acids. Germline V CDR1 and CDR2: LGHNA, YSLEER.

The chain's CDR3 is CASSPLAVPRDEQFF. The CDR3 DNA reads as TGTGCCAGCAGCCCCCTAGCGGTCCCGCGTGATGAGCAGTTCTTC. The V gene is TRBV9, the J gene TRBJ2-1, with TRBD2 identical over 7 bases. Germline V gives CDR1 SGDLS, CDR2 YYNGEE. V shed 4 bases and J 8 bases; nucleotides not matched to a gene: 12. The CDR3 contains 15 residues.